The entry that follows covers one T cell receptor (beta chain) sequence. The data belong to a study of CD8 T cells in Susac syndrome. Study at large: Blood was drawn from patients with Susac syndrome. At that point, they were therapy-naive, on corticosteroids, or on intravenous immunoglobulin alone.

The CDR3 sequence is 16 residues long. V shed 3 bases and J 7 bases; nucleotides not matched to a gene: 12. With random hexamers, roughly 0.45 to 1 ug RNA was reverse transcribed. TCR beta CDR3 was amplified by immunoSEQ covering 54 Vbeta and 13 Jbeta. TCRdb fed the immunoSEQ multiplex PCR reads into MiXCR, producing one record per CDR3 protein. The profile covers about 240,000 distinct CDR3 sequences, with less than 96% appearing a single time and 0.08% to 0.11% taken by the ten largest. The V call is TRBV12-3 or TRBV12-4, the J call TRBJ1-5, with 7 bases aligning to TRBD1. The sample consisted of CD4+ T cells from PBMCs. The TCR comes from a human donor with Susac syndrome. CDR3 coding DNA: TGTGCCAGCAGTTTGATAAGGGGGCAGTTTAGGCAGCCCCAGCATTTT. Translation: CASSLIRGQFRQPQHF.